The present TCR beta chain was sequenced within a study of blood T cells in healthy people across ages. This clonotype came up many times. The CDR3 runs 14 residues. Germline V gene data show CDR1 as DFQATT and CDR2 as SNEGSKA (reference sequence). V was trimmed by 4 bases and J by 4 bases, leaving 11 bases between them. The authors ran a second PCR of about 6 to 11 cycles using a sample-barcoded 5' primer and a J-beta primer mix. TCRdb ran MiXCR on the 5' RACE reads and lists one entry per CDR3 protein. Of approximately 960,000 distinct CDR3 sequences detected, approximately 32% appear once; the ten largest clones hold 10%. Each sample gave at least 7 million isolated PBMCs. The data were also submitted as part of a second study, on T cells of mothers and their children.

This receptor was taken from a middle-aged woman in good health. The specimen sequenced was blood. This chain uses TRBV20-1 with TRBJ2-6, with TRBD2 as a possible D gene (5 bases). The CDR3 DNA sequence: TGCAGTGCTATTGGAGGCAGCGGGGCCAACGTCCTGACTTTC. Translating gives CSAIGGSGANVLTF.